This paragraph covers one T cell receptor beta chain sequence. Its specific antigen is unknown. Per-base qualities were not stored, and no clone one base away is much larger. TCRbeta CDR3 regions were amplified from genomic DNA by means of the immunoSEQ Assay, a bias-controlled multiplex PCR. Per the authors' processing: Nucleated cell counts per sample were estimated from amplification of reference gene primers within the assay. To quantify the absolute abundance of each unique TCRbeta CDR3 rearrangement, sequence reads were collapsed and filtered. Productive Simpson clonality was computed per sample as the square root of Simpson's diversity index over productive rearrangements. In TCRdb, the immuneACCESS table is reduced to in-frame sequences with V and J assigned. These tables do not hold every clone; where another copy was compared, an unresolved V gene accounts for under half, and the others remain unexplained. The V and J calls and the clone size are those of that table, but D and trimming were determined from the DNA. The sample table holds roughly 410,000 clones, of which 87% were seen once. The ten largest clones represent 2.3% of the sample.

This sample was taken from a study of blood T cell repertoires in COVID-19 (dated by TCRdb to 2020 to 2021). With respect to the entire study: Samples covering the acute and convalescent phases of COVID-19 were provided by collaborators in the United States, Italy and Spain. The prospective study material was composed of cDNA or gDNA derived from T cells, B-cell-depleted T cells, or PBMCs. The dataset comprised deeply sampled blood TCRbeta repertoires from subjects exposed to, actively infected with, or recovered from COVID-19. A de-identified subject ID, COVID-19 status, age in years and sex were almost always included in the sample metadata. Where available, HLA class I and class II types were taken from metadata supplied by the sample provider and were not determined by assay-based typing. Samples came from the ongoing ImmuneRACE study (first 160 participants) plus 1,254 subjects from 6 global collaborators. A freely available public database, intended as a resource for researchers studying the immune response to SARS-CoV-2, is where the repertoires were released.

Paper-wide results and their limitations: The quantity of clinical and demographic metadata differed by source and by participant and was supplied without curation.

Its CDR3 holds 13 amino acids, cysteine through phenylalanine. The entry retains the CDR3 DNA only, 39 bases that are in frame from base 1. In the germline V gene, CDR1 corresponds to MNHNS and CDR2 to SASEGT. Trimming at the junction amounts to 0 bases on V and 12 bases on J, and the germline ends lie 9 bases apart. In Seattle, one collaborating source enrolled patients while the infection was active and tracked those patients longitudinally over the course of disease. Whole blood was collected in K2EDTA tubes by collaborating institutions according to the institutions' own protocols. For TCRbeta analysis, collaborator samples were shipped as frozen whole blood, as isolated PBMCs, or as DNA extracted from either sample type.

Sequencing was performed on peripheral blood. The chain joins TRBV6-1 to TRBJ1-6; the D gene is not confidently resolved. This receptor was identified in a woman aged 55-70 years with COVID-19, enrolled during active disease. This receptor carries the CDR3 CASSEANGLPLHF. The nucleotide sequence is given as TGTGCCAGCAGTGAAGCGAACGGTTTACCCCTCCACTTT.